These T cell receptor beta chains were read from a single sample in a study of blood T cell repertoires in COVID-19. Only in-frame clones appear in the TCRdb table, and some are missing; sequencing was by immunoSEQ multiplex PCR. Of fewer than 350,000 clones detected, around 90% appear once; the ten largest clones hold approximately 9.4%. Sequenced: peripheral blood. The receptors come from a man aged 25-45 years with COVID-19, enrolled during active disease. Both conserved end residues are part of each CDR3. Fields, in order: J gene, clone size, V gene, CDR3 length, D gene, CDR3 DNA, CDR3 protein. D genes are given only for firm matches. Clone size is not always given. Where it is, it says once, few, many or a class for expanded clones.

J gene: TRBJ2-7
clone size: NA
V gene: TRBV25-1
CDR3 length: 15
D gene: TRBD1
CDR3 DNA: TGTGCCAGCAGTGAATTTTCGCACAGGGGTTACGAGCAGTACTTC
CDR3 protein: CASSEFSHRGYEQYF

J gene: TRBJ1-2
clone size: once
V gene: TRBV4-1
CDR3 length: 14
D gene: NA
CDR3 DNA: TGCGCCAGCAGCCAAGAAGTCGAGGTCTGGGGCTACACCTTC
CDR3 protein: CASSQEVEVWGYTF

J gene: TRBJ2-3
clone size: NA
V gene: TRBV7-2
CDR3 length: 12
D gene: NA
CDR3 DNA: TGTGCCAGCAGCTGGGCAGCAGATACGCAGTATTTT
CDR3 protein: CASSWAADTQYF

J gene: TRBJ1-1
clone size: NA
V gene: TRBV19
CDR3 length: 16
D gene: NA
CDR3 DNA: TGTGCCAGTAGTATAGATCCGTCTCCGTCGAGCACTGAAGCTTTCTTT
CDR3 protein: CASSIDPSPSSTEAFF

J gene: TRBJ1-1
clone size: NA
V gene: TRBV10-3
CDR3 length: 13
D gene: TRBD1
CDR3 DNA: TGTGCCATCATGGGACAGGGGAACACTGAAGCTTTCTTT
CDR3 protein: CAIMGQGNTEAFF

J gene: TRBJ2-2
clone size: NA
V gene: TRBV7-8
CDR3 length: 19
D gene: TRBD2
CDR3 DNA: TGTGCCAGCAGCTCCCCGGGACTAGCGGGGGGAGGCGACACCGGGGAGCTGTTTTTT
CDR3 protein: CASSSPGLAGGGDTGELFF

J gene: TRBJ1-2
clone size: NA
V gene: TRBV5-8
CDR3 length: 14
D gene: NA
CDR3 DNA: TGTGCCAGCAACTTTCTAGGGGCAGGGGACGGCTACACCTTC
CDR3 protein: CASNFLGAGDGYTF

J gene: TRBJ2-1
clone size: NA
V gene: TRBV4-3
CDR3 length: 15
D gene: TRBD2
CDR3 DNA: TGCGCCAGCAGTTTACTAGCGGGCGCGAACAATGAGCAGTTCTTC
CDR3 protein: CASSLLAGANNEQFF

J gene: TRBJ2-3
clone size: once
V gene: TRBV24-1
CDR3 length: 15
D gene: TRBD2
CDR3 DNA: TGTGCCACCTCGGGACTACCGTCGAACACAGATACGCAGTATTTT
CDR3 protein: CATSGLPSNTDTQYF

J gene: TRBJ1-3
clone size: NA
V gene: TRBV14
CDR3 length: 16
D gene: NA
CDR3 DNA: TGTGCCAGCAGCAAAGGTTTAGGGAGCTCTGGAAACACCATATATTTT
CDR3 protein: CASSKGLGSSGNTIYF

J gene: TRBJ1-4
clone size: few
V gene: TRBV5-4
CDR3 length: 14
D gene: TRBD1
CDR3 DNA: TGTGCCAGCAGCTCCAGGGGGTCGAGTGAAAAACTGTTTTTT
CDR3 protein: CASSSRGSSEKLFF

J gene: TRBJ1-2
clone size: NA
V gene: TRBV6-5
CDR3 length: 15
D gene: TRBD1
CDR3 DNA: TGTGCCAGCAGTTACTCGTGGGGACAGGGAGTGAGCTACACCTTC
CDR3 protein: CASSYSWGQGVSYTF

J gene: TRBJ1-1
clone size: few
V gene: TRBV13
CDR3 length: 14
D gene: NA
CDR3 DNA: TGTGCCAGCAGCCCCGGGACACCAGGGACTGAAGCTTTCTTT
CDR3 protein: CASSPGTPGTEAFF

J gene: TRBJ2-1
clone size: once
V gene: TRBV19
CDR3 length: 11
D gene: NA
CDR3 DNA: TGTGCCAGTAGTATACAGGGCGAGCAGTTCTTC
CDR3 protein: CASSIQGEQFF

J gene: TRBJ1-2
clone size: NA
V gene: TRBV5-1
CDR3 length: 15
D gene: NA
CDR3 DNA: TGCGCCAGCAGCTTGCAGGGAAGGTCAACTGATGGCTACACCTTC
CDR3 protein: CASSLQGRSTDGYTF

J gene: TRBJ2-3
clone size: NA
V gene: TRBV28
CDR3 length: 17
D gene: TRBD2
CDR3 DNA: TGTGCCAGCAGTTGGCTAGCGGGAGGAAGAAGCACAGATACGCAGTATTTT
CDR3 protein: CASSWLAGGRSTDTQYF

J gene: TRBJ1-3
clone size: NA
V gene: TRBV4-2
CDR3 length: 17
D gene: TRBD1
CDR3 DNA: TGTGCCAGCAGCCAAGATTTGTCACAGGGGCTTGGAAACACCATATATTTT
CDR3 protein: CASSQDLSQGLGNTIYF

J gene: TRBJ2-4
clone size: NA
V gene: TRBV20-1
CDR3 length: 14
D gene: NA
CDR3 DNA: TGCAGTGCTAGTGTGCCGGGGGAAATAAACATTCAGTACTTC
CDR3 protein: CSASVPGEINIQYF

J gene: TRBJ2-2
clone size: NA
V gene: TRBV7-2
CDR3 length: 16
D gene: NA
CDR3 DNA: TGTGCCATCCCGACTAGGGACAGACTGAACACCGGGGAGCTGTTTTTT
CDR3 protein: CAIPTRDRLNTGELFF

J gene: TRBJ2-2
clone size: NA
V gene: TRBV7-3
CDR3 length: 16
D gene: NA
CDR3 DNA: TGTGCCAGCAGCTTACTTCCCGGGAGTGACACCGGGGAGCTGTTTTTT
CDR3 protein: CASSLLPGSDTGELFF

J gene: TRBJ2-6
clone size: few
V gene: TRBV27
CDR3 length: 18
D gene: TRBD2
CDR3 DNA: TGTGCCAGCAGTCCGCACGGACTAGCGGGAACTGGGGCCAACGTCCTGACTTTC
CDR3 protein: CASSPHGLAGTGANVLTF

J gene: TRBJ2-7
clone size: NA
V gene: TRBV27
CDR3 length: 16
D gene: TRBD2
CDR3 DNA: TGTGCCAGCAGTCCCCTCCGGACTAGCGGGGTCTACGAGCAGTACTTC
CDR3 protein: CASSPLRTSGVYEQYF

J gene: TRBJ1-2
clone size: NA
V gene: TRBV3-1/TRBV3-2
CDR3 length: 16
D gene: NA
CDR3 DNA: TGTGCCAGCAGCCAAGAACGGCAGGTCCACCTGTATGGCTACACCTTC
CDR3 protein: CASSQERQVHLYGYTF

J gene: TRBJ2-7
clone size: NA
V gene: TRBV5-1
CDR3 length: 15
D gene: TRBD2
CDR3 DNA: TGCGCCAGCAGCCCGGCACTAGCGGGAGCCTACGAGCAGTACTTC
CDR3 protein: CASSPALAGAYEQYF

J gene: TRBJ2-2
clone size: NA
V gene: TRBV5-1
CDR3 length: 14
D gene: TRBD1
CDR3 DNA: TGCGCCAGCAGCCCGGACAGGGGGACCGGGGAGCTGTTTTTT
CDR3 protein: CASSPDRGTGELFF

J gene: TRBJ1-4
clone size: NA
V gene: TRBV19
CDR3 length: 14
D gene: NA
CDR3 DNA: TGTGCCAGTAGTAGGGTGTCGAGAGGTGAAAAACTGTTTTTT
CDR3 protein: CASSRVSRGEKLFF

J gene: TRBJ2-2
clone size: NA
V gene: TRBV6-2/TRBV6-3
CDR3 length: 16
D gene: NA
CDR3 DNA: TGTGCCAGCAGTTTACAGGGTTGGGTTAACACCGGGGAGCTGTTTTTT
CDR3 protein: CASSLQGWVNTGELFF

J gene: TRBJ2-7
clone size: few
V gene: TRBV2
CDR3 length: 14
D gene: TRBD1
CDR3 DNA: TGTGCCAGCAGTGATTGGACAGGGCTTTACGAGCAGTACTTC
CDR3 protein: CASSDWTGLYEQYF

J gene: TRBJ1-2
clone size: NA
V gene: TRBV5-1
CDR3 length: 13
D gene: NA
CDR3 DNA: TGCGCCAGCAGCTTCGAGTCGAACTATGGCTACACCTTC
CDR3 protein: CASSFESNYGYTF

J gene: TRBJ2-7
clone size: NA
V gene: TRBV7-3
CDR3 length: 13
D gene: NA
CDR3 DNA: TGTGCCAGCAGCTCCGACAGGACCGACGAGCAGTACTTC
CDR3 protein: CASSSDRTDEQYF

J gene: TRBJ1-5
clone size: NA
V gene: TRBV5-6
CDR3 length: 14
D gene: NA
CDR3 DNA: TGTGCCAGCAGCTTGGGGACAGTCAATCAGCCCCAGCATTTT
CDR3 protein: CASSLGTVNQPQHF

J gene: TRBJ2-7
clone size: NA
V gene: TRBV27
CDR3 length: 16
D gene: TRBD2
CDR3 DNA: TGTGCCAGCAGTTTATGGGCCGGCGGGAGCTCCTACGAGCAGTACTTC
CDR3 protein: CASSLWAGGSSYEQYF

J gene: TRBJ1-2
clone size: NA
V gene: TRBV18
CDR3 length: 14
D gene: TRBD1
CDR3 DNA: TGTGCCAGCTCACCACCGGACAGGGGAACGGGCTACACCTTC
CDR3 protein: CASSPPDRGTGYTF

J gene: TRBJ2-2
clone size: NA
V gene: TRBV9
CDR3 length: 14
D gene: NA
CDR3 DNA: TGTGCCAGCAGAACACGGTCGGGCACCGGGGAGCTGTTTTTT
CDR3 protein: CASRTRSGTGELFF

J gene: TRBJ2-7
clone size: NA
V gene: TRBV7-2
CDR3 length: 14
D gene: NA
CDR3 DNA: TGTGCCAGCAGCTCCGACAGGATTACCTACGAGCAGTACTTC
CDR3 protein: CASSSDRITYEQYF

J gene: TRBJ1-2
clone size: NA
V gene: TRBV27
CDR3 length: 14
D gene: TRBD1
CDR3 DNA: TGTGCCAGCAGTCCCGGACAGGGGTTGGGCGGCTACACCTTC
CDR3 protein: CASSPGQGLGGYTF

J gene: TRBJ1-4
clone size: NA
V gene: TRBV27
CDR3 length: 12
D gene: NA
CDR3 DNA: TGTGCCAGCAGAGCACCCGACAGATTGCTGTTTTTT
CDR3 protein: CASRAPDRLLFF

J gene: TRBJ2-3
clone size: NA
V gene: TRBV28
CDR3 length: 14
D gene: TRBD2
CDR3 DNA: TGTGCCAGCAGTTTCCAAGCGGGAGTAGATACGCAGTATTTT
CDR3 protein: CASSFQAGVDTQYF

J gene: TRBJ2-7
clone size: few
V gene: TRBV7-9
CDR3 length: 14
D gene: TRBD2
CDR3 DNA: TGTGCCAGCAGCGTTAGCGGGGGGGCGGGCGAGCAGTACTTC
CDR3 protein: CASSVSGGAGEQYF

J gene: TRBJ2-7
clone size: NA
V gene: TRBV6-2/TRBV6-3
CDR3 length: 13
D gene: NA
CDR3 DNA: TGTGCCAGCAGCCCCAGGGGCCCTTACGAGCAGTACTTC
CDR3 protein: CASSPRGPYEQYF

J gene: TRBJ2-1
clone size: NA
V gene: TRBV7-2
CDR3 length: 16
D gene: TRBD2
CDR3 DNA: TGTGCCAGCAGCTTTTACGGGACTAGCTCCTACAATGAGCAGTTCTTC
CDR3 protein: CASSFYGTSSYNEQFF

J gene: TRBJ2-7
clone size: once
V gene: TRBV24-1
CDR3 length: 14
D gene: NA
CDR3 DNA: TGTGCCACCAGTGCCGGTGATAAGCCCTACGAGCAGTACTTC
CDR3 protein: CATSAGDKPYEQYF

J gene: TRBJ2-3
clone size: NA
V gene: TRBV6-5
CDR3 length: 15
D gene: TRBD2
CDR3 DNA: TGTGCCAGCAGCTTTGGGCGGGGGACCGTGGGTACGCAGTATTTT
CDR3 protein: CASSFGRGTVGTQYF